The clone carrying this TCR beta chain has just a few counts. Its matching antigen is unknown. The CDR3 is made up of 15 amino acids. The V end lost 2 bases, the J end lost 2 bases, and 10 bases lay between the germline ends. The germline gives CDR1 SGHVS, CDR2 FNYEAQ. This entry belongs to a study of T cell repertoires in cytomegalovirus infection. Study observations and caveats: HLA-C-restricted CMV clonotypes gave the most frequent clonotype in two of eight donors.

TCRdb ran MiXCR on the reads and lists one entry per CDR3 protein. The sample shows around 170,000 distinct CDR3 sequences, about a sixth of them seen only once. Sequenced: CD8+ T cells from PBMCs. This chain joins TRBV7-6 and TRBJ2-1; D ambiguous. The receptor comes from a human donor in good health (CMV status not recorded). Some clones in this sample may be carry-over from other donors' samples. For the CDR3, the DNA is TGTGCCAGCAGCTTAACGGGTCGCGCCTACAATGAGCAGTTCTTC. Amino acid sequence: CASSLTGRAYNEQFF. The complete variable domain, with remaining parts taken from reference TRBV7-6 and TRBJ2-1, reads GAGVSQSPRYKVTKRGQDVALRCDPISGHVSLYWYRQALGQGPEFLTYFNYEAQQDKSGLPNDRFSAERPEGSISTLTIQRTEQRDSAMYRCASSLTGRAYNEQFFGPGTRLTVL.